This TCR beta chain derives from a study of Ad26.COV2.S vaccination and SARS-CoV-2 variants. About the research overall: Participants got Ad26.COV2.S intramuscularly, once or twice 56 days apart. Notes on the study in general: Analytic work on TCR breadth and depth might have understated the full extent of total T cell responses. Recipients given vaccine exceeded placebo recipients in spike-specific TCR breadth.

Points on this clone: As yet, its antigen is unknown.

The sample's treatment: over 15 received Ad26.COV2.S at low or high dose, single or two shots; several received placebo; per-sample allocation not given. Following the first vaccine or placebo injection, samples were taken on day 63. Measured with immunoSEQ multiplex PCR; TCRdb has only the in-frame clones, and not every one. The sample yields just over 350,000 clones, more than 75% seen once. In germline, CDR1 is GTSNPN, CDR2 SVGIG (reference sequence). V dropped 0 bases and J dropped 0 bases, with 9 bases sitting between them. This CDR3 spans 15 amino acids. The input for sequencing was peripheral blood, taken in a trial of Ad26.COV2.S vaccine versus placebo. This chain joins TRBV30 and TRBJ2-1; D is uncertain. The sequence was collected from a person aged 18-65 years who received the Ad26.COV2.S COVID-19 vaccine or a placebo. The CDR3 protein is CAWSVLVGSYNEQFF. The CDR3 DNA is TGTGCCTGGAGTGTATTGGTGGGCTCCTACAATGAGCAGTTCTTC.